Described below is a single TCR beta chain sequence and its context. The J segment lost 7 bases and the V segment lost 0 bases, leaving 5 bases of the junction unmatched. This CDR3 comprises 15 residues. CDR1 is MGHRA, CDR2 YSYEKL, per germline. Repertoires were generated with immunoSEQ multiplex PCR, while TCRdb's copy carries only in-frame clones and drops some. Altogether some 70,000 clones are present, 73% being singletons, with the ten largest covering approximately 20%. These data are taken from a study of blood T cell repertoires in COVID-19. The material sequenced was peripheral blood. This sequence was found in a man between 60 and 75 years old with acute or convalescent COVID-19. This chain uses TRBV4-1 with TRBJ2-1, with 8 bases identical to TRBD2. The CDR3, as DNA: TGCGCCAGCAGCCAAGAACCAGCGGGAGTAAATGAGCAGTTCTTC. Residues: CASSQEPAGVNEQFF.